The rows below give T cell receptor beta chains drawn from one sample of a study of blood T cell repertoires in COVID-19. Repertoires were generated with immunoSEQ multiplex PCR, while TCRdb's copy carries only in-frame clones and drops some. This sample carries tens of thousands of clones, around 82% of them seen once, and the ten largest clones take about a tenth. The sequenced sample consisted of peripheral blood. These receptors came from an older man with COVID-19, enrolled during active disease. The CDR3 runs from the conserved cysteine through the conserved F or W. The D gene is left open where the match is weak. A row's size may be missing; if present it is once, few, many or a size class.

CDR3 | DNA | J | V | size | D
CASRGQGSQETQYF | TGTGCCAGCAGGGGACAGGGAAGCCAAGAGACCCAGTACTTC | TRBJ2-5 | TRBV14 | . | TRBD1
CASSPGRRGGSYEQYF | TGTGCCAGCAGCCCGGGGAGGAGGGGGGGCTCCTACGAGCAGTACTTC | TRBJ2-7 | TRBV7-8 | . | .
CASSSRTISMNTEAFF | TGTGCCAGCAGCTCCCGGACAATCTCCATGAACACTGAAGCTTTCTTT | TRBJ1-1 | TRBV7-3 | . | .
CASSPPASRQETQYF | TGTGCCAGCAGCCCCCCGGCTAGCCGACAAGAGACCCAGTACTTC | TRBJ2-5 | TRBV7-2 | . | .
CASSLSTGGFGSNQPQHF | TGTGCCAGCAGCTTAAGCACAGGGGGCTTTGGTAGCAATCAGCCCCAGCATTTT | TRBJ1-5 | TRBV7-8 | . | TRBD1
CSVEASRGYTDTQYF | TGCAGCGTTGAAGCCAGCAGGGGGTACACAGATACGCAGTATTTT | TRBJ2-3 | TRBV29-1 | . | TRBD1
CASSQGTGRNTIYF | TGTGCCAGCAGCCAAGGGACAGGGAGAAACACCATATATTTT | TRBJ1-3 | TRBV14 | . | TRBD1
CASRIPDTGELFF | TGTGCCAGCAGGATTCCGGACACCGGGGAGCTGTTTTTT | TRBJ2-2 | TRBV7-2 | once | .
CSVGDRGNAIIEAFF | TGCAGCGTTGGGGACAGGGGGAATGCGATAATTGAAGCTTTCTTT | TRBJ1-1 | TRBV29-1 | . | TRBD1
CASSPLDRGLNYGYTF | TGTGCCAGCAGCCCCCTTGACAGGGGGCTTAACTATGGCTACACCTTC | TRBJ1-2 | TRBV7-9 | . | TRBD1
CASTPGAQETQYF | TGTGCCAGCACCCCCGGTGCACAAGAGACCCAGTACTTC | TRBJ2-5 | TRBV9 | . | .
CASSRTSDSTDTQYF | TGTGCCAGCAGCCGCACTAGCGATAGCACAGATACGCAGTATTTT | TRBJ2-3 | TRBV7-9 | . | TRBD2
CASSLGSGGVNEQFF | TGTGCCAGCAGCTTAGGTAGCGGGGGGGTTAATGAGCAGTTCTTC | TRBJ2-1 | TRBV7-2 | . | TRBD2
CASSQLTGGSNQPQHF | TGCGCCAGCAGCCAGTTAACAGGGGGTAGCAATCAGCCCCAGCATTTT | TRBJ1-5 | TRBV4-3 | . | TRBD1
CSVEGGQITTEAFF | TGCAGCGTTGAAGGGGGACAGATAACCACTGAAGCTTTCTTT | TRBJ1-1 | TRBV29-1 | . | TRBD1
CASSLQGWDGYTF | TGTGCCAGCAGCCTACAGGGGTGGGATGGCTACACCTTC | TRBJ1-2 | TRBV7-9 | . | TRBD1
CASSPREGESSYNEQFF | TGTGCCAGCAGCCCACGTGAGGGGGAGAGCTCCTACAATGAGCAGTTCTTC | TRBJ2-1 | TRBV7-6 | . | .
CASSFSRGRIDTEAFF | TGTGCCAGCAGTTTCTCTAGGGGGCGCATAGACACTGAAGCTTTCTTT | TRBJ1-1 | TRBV28 | . | TRBD1
CASSHKQGATNEKLFF | TGCGCCAGCAGCCACAAACAGGGTGCAACTAATGAAAAACTGTTTTTT | TRBJ1-4 | TRBV4-3 | . | .
CASSKEGPQETQYF | TGTGCCAGCAGCAAAGAGGGGCCCCAAGAGACCCAGTACTTC | TRBJ2-5 | TRBV21-1 | . | .
CASSELLADNEQFF | TGTGCCAGCAGTGAGCTACTAGCGGACAATGAGCAGTTCTTC | TRBJ2-1 | TRBV2 | . | TRBD2
CASSLRDRSGTQYF | TGTGCCAGCAGCTTGCGCGACCGGAGCGGGACCCAGTACTTC | TRBJ2-5 | TRBV5-5 | . | .
CATSEPTSGRVYEQFF | TGTGCCACCAGTGAACCGACTAGCGGGAGAGTCTATGAGCAGTTCTTC | TRBJ2-1 | TRBV24-1 | . | TRBD2
CASSYGFGSGDEQFF | TGTGCCAGCAGTTACGGGTTTGGGTCGGGGGATGAGCAGTTCTTC | TRBJ2-1 | TRBV6-2/TRBV6-3 | once | .
CAIPARDGSTEAFF | TGTGCCATCCCAGCGAGGGATGGGTCCACTGAAGCTTTCTTT | TRBJ1-1 | TRBV28 | . | .
CASSPPTAPGGEKLFF | TGTGCCAGCAGTCCCCCGACGGCCCCAGGGGGTGAAAAACTGTTTTTT | TRBJ1-4 | TRBV27 | . | TRBD1
CASSFQDTEAFF | TGTGCCAGTAGTTTCCAGGACACTGAAGCTTTCTTT | TRBJ1-1 | TRBV19 | . | .
CASSIDPWTGYGYTF | TGTGCCAGTAGTATAGATCCCTGGACAGGATATGGCTACACCTTC | TRBJ1-2 | TRBV19 | . | TRBD1